One and the same sample provided the 32 T cell receptor beta chains below, sequenced in a study of T cell repertoires in ileal Crohn's disease. Sequencing was performed with immunoSEQ multiplex PCR; in TCRdb, only in-frame clones are kept and a portion is missing. Here the sample spans 7,000 to 8,500 clones, 84% being singletons. The sequenced sample was ileal tissue. The receptors derive from an adult with Crohn's disease.

The chain links TRBV18 to TRBJ1-4; 9 bases match TRBD1. The ends lost 3 bases at V and 8 bases at J; junction bases unmatched: 1. The CDR3 totals 13 residues. Germline assignment: CDR1 KGHSH and CDR2 LQKENI. CDR3 in amino acids: CASSPGQGEKLFF. CDR3 sequence (DNA): TGTGCCAGCTCACCGGGACAGGGCGAAAAACTGTTTTTT.

The chain recombines TRBV5-1 with TRBJ2-2; 10 bases map to TRBD1. V was clipped by 2 bases and J by 0 bases; unmatched bases: 7. CDR1 is SGHRS, CDR2 YFSETQ, per germline. This CDR3 contains 18 residues. In nucleotides, the CDR3 is TGCGCCAGCAGCTTAAGGGACAGGGGCGATGCGAACACCGGGGAGCTGTTTTTT. Its protein product is CASSLRDRGDANTGELFF.

The chain is built from TRBV10-3 and TRBJ2-3; TRBD2 aligns across 8 bases. CDR1 ENHRY and CDR2 SYGVKD come from the germline V gene. The CDR3 covers 14 residues. The trim removed 7 bases at V and 2 bases at J, leaving 5 bases unmatched. CDR3 bases: TGTGCCATCACGAGTAGCGGGGCCACAGATACGCAGTATTTT. The encoded protein is CAITSSGATDTQYF.

The gene calls are TRBV19 and TRBJ2-7; D possibly corresponds to TRBD1 (6 bases). CDR1 is LNHDA and CDR2 is SQIVND in the germline V gene (reference sequence). This CDR3 is built from 13 residues. Trimming cost V 6 bases and J 2 bases, with 11 bases left between them. For the CDR3, the DNA is TGTGCCAGTAGCCCGGGACAAACCTACGAGCAGTACTTC. Its protein is CASSPGQTYEQYF.

This CDR3 reads CASSLVGGTDTQYF. CDR3 coding DNA: TGTGCCAGCAGCTTAGTAGGGGGAACAGATACGCAGTATTTT. The V and J genes are TRBV7-9 and TRBJ2-3, with D perhaps TRBD1 (6 bases). Per germline, CDR1 SEHNR and CDR2 FQNEAQ (reference sequence). The CDR3 consists of 14 residues. The germline V and J ends were trimmed by 1 base and 3 bases, with 8 bases remaining between them.

This clone appeared a single time. The chain links TRBV6-5 to TRBJ2-1; TRBD2 matches at 7 bases. Germline V gene data show CDR1 as MNHEY and CDR2 as SVGAGI. This CDR3 contains 12 residues. The CDR3 region is CASRGRRYEQFF. The CDR3 region has the DNA TGTGCGTCGCGCGGGAGAAGATATGAGCAGTTCTTC.

The rearrangement uses TRBV2 and TRBJ2-1; D remains unclear. With 6 bases removed from V and 3 bases from J, the gap between germline ends came to 9 bases. This CDR3 contains 13 residues. Germline V gene data show CDR1 as SNHLY and CDR2 as FYNNEI. The CDR3 sequence is CASRRDNYNEQFF. In DNA, the CDR3 is TGTGCCAGCAGGAGAGACAACTACAATGAGCAGTTCTTC.

V and J are TRBV25-1 and TRBJ2-4; 9 bases are a match to TRBD1. The CDR3 totals 16 residues. V lost 3 bases and J lost 0; bases outside the gene matches: 3. Looked up from germline, CDR1 is MGHDK and CDR2 is SYGVNS. The CDR3 DNA is TGTGCCAGCAGTGATGGGACAGGGTTAGCCAAAAACATTCAGTACTTC. It yields the protein CASSDGTGLAKNIQYF.

V gene TRBV2 combines with J gene TRBJ2-7; 11 bases match TRBD2. There are 15 residues in the CDR3. Germline values: CDR1 SNHLY, CDR2 FYNNEI. V lost 6 bases to trimming and J lost 5 bases; unmatched junction nucleotides: 9. Here the CDR3 reads CASRGLAGGFNEQYF. In nucleotides, the CDR3 is TGTGCCAGCAGAGGACTAGCGGGCGGGTTTAACGAGCAGTACTTC.

V usage is TRBV27 and J usage is TRBJ1-2; D perhaps matches TRBD1 (6 bases). The V gene's germline CDR1 is MNHEY and CDR2 SMNVEV (reference sequence). V lost 8 bases and J lost 4, with 14 bases in between. The CDR3 covers 13 residues. In nucleotides, the CDR3 is TGTGCCAGCGGGGGCAGTAATTCCTATGGCTACACCTTC. It encodes CASGGSNSYGYTF.

This clone was observed a single time. V gene TRBV5-4 combines with J gene TRBJ1-4, with D possibly matching TRBD1 (5 bases). Trimming removed 1 base from V and 6 bases from J, with 10 bases in between. The germline V gene encodes CDR1 SGHNT and CDR2 YYREEE (reference sequence). The CDR3 extends over 14 amino acids. The CDR3 DNA reads as TGTGCCAGCAGCTTGTTCCAGGGCCATGAAAAACTGTTTTTT. This translates into CASSLFQGHEKLFF.

The chain has TRBV18 and TRBJ2-3, with 8 bases aligning to TRBD2. The CDR3 sequence is 15 residues long. CDR1 KGHSH and CDR2 LQKENI come from the germline V gene. Trimming removed 2 bases from V and 7 bases from J; junction bases left unmatched: 8. CDR3 DNA: TGTGCCAGCTCACCAGGCAGCGGGAGTAGAAATACGCAGTATTTT. It specifies CASSPGSGSRNTQYF.

Only one count was recorded for this clone. The rearrangement joins TRBV19 to TRBJ2-1, with D perhaps TRBD1 (6 bases). V dropped 2 bases and J dropped 10 bases, with 15 bases sitting between them. Germline V gene lookup returns CDR1 LNHDA and CDR2 SQIVND (reference sequence). This CDR3 is 14 amino acids long. In DNA form, the CDR3 reads TGTGCCAGTAGTATAAATGGACAGACCGACGAGCAGTTCTTC. The encoded protein is CASSINGQTDEQFF.

The V gene is TRBV5-6, the J gene TRBJ2-7; D perhaps matches TRBD1 (6 bases). The V and J ends lost 3 bases and 3 bases respectively, with 13 bases between them. CDR1 and CDR2 (germline): SGHDT, YYEEEE. The CDR3 loop spans 14 amino acids. The CDR3 protein is CASSSGQPVYEQYF. DNA for the CDR3: TGTGCCAGCAGCTCCGGACAGCCCGTCTACGAGCAGTACTTC.

V and J are TRBV19 and TRBJ2-7; 8 positions agree with TRBD1. The CDR3 totals 15 residues. Germline V gene lookup returns CDR1 LNHDA and CDR2 SQIVND (reference sequence). J was trimmed by 2 bases and V by 4 bases; bases with no gene match: 7. CDR3 protein: CASSSRDRITYEQYF. Here the CDR3 DNA reads TGTGCCAGTAGTAGCCGGGACAGGATTACCTACGAGCAGTACTTC. Full variable domain (remainder filled in from reference TRBV19 and TRBJ2-7): DGGITQSPKYLFRKEGQNVTLSCEQNLNHDAMYWYRQDPGQGLRLIYYSQIVNDFQKGDIAEGYSVSREKKESFPLTVTSAQKNPTAFYLCASSSRDRITYEQYFGPGTRLTVT.

The chain links TRBV10-2 to TRBJ2-1, with TRBD2 matching 13 bases. The V and J ends lost 6 bases and 8 bases, in that order; junction bases with no gene match: 10. There are 16 residues in the CDR3. Germline V gene lookup returns CDR1 WSHSY and CDR2 SAAADI. DNA for the CDR3: TGCGCCAGCAGCGCCCCGGGACTAGCGGGGAGAGATGAGCAGTTCTTC. Protein product: CASSAPGLAGRDEQFF.

This rearrangement joins TRBV7-9 to TRBJ2-5; D ambiguous. Trimming left V 5 bases short and J 5 bases short, with 12 bases between. The CDR3 has 13 residues. CDR1 is SEHNR, CDR2 FQNEAQ, per germline (reference sequence). In nucleotides, the CDR3 is TGTGCCAGCAGCCTAAATGTCGGGGAGACCCAGTACTTC. Translation gives CASSLNVGETQYF.

This sequence joins TRBV18 and TRBJ1-2, with 8 positions matching TRBD1. The V segment lost 3 bases and the J segment 2 bases; nucleotides outside the gene matches: 2. Germline V CDR1 and CDR2: KGHSH, LQKENI. The CDR3 spans 14 residues. In DNA form, the CDR3 reads TGTGCCAGCTCACCGCGACAGGGGAACTATGGCTACACCTTC. Protein sequence: CASSPRQGNYGYTF.

The table lists this clone with a few counts. The genes are TRBV11-3 and TRBJ2-2, with 9 bases lining up with TRBD1. The V segment lost 11 bases and the J segment 3 bases; nucleotides outside the gene matches: 13. This CDR3 has 16 amino acids. CDR1 and CDR2 from the germline V gene are SGHNT and YENEEA. The CDR3 nucleotides are TGTGCCTGCCAAGAAGGACAGGGGACGTACACCGGGGAGCTGTTTTTT. Its protein is CACQEGQGTYTGELFF.

The chain recombines TRBV5-1 with TRBJ1-1; 8 bases match TRBD1. This CDR3 spans 14 amino acids. Trimming removed 5 bases from V and 4 bases from J; junction bases left unmatched: 7. CDR1 and CDR2 (germline): SGHRS, YFSETQ. CDR3 sequence: CASSALTGGTEAFF. CDR3 DNA sequence: TGCGCCAGCAGTGCCCTAACAGGGGGCACTGAAGCTTTCTTT.

The chain joins TRBV7-2 to TRBJ2-2; a possible D gene is TRBD2 (6 bases). Trimming took 10 bases from V and 0 from J, leaving 12 bases between them. Germline V CDR1 and CDR2: SGHTA, FQGNSA. The CDR3 length is 14 residues. CDR3 protein: CAIRRGANTGELFF. The DNA for the CDR3 is TGTGCCATTAGGCGGGGTGCGAACACCGGGGAGCTGTTTTTT.

The chain links TRBV11-2 to TRBJ1-1, with D unresolved. Between the trimmed V and J ends, which lost 0 bases and 1 base, there was a span of 6 bases. The CDR3 contains 14 residues. Germline V lookup: CDR1 SGHAT, CDR2 FQNNGV. This chain's CDR3 is CASSLEEGNTEAFF. DNA of the CDR3: TGTGCCAGCAGCTTAGAGGAGGGGAACACTGAAGCTTTCTTT.

This clone came up a few times. This chain connects TRBV10-2 to TRBJ2-7; 9 bases match TRBD2. The CDR3 spans 13 residues. Germline assignment: CDR1 WSHSY and CDR2 SAAADI. V shed 7 bases and J 2 bases; nucleotides not matched to a gene: 3. In DNA form, the CDR3 reads TGCGCCAGCACCAGGACTAGCGCCTACGAGCAGTACTTC. Translating it yields CASTRTSAYEQYF.

The chain couples TRBV15 to TRBJ2-1, with a possible D match to TRBD2 (5 bases). The CDR3 runs to 13 residues. V gave up 5 bases and J gave up 9 bases, with 14 bases separating them. Looked up from germline, CDR1 is LNHNV and CDR2 is YYDKDF (reference sequence). Here the CDR3 DNA reads TGTGCCACCAGCTATCCACTAGATTGTGAGCAGTTCTTC. It specifies CATSYPLDCEQFF.

The chain uses TRBV5-6 and TRBJ2-5, with TRBD1 identical over 8 bases. The tail of the sequence fits TRBJ2-7 better, so the J call may be wrong. Per the germline V gene, CDR1 is SGHDT and CDR2 is YYEEEE. This CDR3 region has 15 residues. The CDR3 spells CASSRGRDRTYEQYF. In DNA, the CDR3 is TGTGCCAGCAGCCGCGGCCGGGACAGGACGTACGAGCAGTACTTC.

The chain recombines TRBV6-5 with TRBJ1-1; the match to TRBD1 covers 12 bases. With 2 bases clipped from V and 8 bases from J, the junction kept 6 bases outside the gene matches. The germline gives CDR1 MNHEY, CDR2 SVGAGI. This CDR3 has 15 residues. The CDR3 reads CASSYVGQGAKEAFF. The CDR3 DNA is TGTGCCAGCAGTTACGTGGGACAGGGGGCGAAGGAAGCTTTCTTT.

The rearrangement links TRBV4-1 to TRBJ2-2; 7 bases match TRBD2. This CDR3 spans 16 amino acids. J gave up 3 bases and V 1 base, and 5 bases lay outside the gene matches. CDR1 and CDR2 from the germline V gene are MGHRA and YSYEKL. CDR3 coding DNA: TGCGCCAGCAGCCAAGGTTGGGGGGGGGACACCGGGGAGCTGTTTTTT. Translating gives CASSQGWGGDTGELFF.

A single count supports this clone. The chain recombines TRBV5-1 with TRBJ2-4; the D gene is possibly TRBD2 (7 bases). The CDR3 covers 15 residues. Per the germline V gene, CDR1 is SGHRS and CDR2 is YFSETQ. V lost 6 bases and J lost 2, with 15 bases in between. The CDR3 nucleotides read TGCGCCAGCAAGGGGGGGAGGGGGACCAAAAACATTCAGTACTTC. Its translation: CASKGGRGTKNIQYF.

The V and J genes are TRBV7-8 and TRBJ1-5; 8 bases match TRBD1. V shed 5 bases, J shed 5 bases, and the junction held 2 bases outside the gene matches. The germline V gene has CDR1 SGHVS and CDR2 FQNEAQ. The CDR3 is made up of 13 amino acids. CDR3: CASSQGADQPQHF. For the CDR3, the DNA is TGTGCCAGCAGCCAGGGGGCTGATCAGCCCCAGCATTTT.

This clone was seen a handful of times. The chain joins TRBV10-1 to TRBJ1-4; 10 positions match TRBD1. CDR3 length: 16 residues. Germline trimming cut 5 bases from V and 3 bases from J; bases unmatched to any gene: 6. In germline, CDR1 is WNHNN, CDR2 SYGVQD (reference sequence). The CDR3 sequence: CASSTGTGASNEKLFF. The CDR3, as DNA: TGCGCCAGCAGTACGGGGACAGGGGCATCTAATGAAAAACTGTTTTTT.

This clone came up once. The chain links TRBV15 to TRBJ2-1; 10 bases are a match to TRBD2. CDR1 and CDR2 from the germline V gene are LNHNV and YYDKDF (reference sequence). The CDR3 contains 18 residues. V dropped 0 bases and J dropped 3; count of bases not matched to a gene: 8. CDR3 nucleotide sequence: TGTGCCACCAGCAGAGATCAGGTAGCGGGAGGATACTACAATGAGCAGTTCTTC. Residues: CATSRDQVAGGYYNEQFF.

This rearrangement joins TRBV11-2 to TRBJ1-2; D not resolved. V was clipped by 3 bases and J by 6 bases, with 26 bases between them. The CDR3 is 18 amino acids. In germline, CDR1 is SGHAT, CDR2 FQNNGV. The CDR3 here is CASSFSPGRDLILNGYTF. The CDR3 DNA reads TGTGCCAGCAGCTTCAGCCCTGGCCGGGATCTCATCTTAAATGGCTACACCTTC.